A selection of T cell receptor beta chains follows, all from one sample in a study of T cell responses to AZD1222 COVID-19 vaccine. The repertoire was sequenced with immunoSEQ multiplex PCR; TCRdb's copy has only in-frame clones and lacks some. The data contain under 200,000 clones, about 95% of them singletons. This specimen was peripheral blood, taken on day 0 of AZD1222 vaccination. These receptors originate from an adult in good health. The CDR3 runs from the conserved cysteine through the conserved F or W. A D gene is named only where the DNA matches it firmly. Size is stated for part of the rows, as once, few or many counts, or as a class when the clone is expanded.

D,size,V,J,CDR3,DNA
.,.,TRBV12-5,TRBJ2-7,CASGLVLAAGGVYEQYF,TGTGCTAGTGGTTTGGTACTGGCGGCCGGTGGAGTCTACGAGCAGTACTTC
.,.,TRBV24-1,TRBJ1-5,CATSDPDSNQPQHF,TGTGCCACCAGTGATCCAGATAGCAATCAGCCCCAGCATTTT
.,.,TRBV6-5,TRBJ1-1,CASMSRTDEAFF,TGTGCCAGCATGAGCCGAACAGATGAAGCTTTCTTT
.,.,TRBV6-4,TRBJ2-2,CASSEAGELFF,TGTGCCAGCAGTGAGGCCGGGGAGCTGTTTTTT
.,.,TRBV4-1,TRBJ1-1,CASSQVPLRQDRPGAFF,TGCGCCAGCAGCCAAGTACCCTTAAGGCAAGACCGTCCCGGAGCTTTCTTT
.,.,TRBV29-1,TRBJ1-2,CSVEDRGYSNYGYTF,TGCAGCGTTGAAGATCGGGGCTACTCCAACTATGGCTACACCTTC
.,.,TRBV7-2,TRBJ1-1,CASSLARPGTNTEAFF,TGTGCCAGCAGCTTAGCGCGTCCTGGCACGAACACTGAAGCTTTCTTT
TRBD2,.,TRBV7-3,TRBJ2-1,CASSPGGTGAFGEQFF,TGTGCCAGCAGCCCCGGGGGGACGGGAGCATTTGGTGAGCAGTTCTTC
.,.,TRBV4-1,TRBJ2-3,CASSLSQADTQYF,TGCGCCAGCAGCCTCTCGCAGGCAGATACGCAGTATTTT
.,.,TRBV5-1,TRBJ1-2,CASRASAHYGYTF,TGCGCCAGCAGGGCCAGTGCACACTATGGCTACACCTTC
TRBD1,.,TRBV6-5,TRBJ1-4,CASSYSGGNEKLFF,TGTGCCAGCAGTTACTCAGGGGGCAATGAAAAACTGTTTTTT
TRBD1,once,TRBV6-5,TRBJ1-1,CASSRDRGVNTEAFF,TGTGCCAGCAGCCGGGACAGGGGGGTGAACACTGAAGCTTTCTTT
TRBD2,.,TRBV10-2,TRBJ2-7,CATRSRTSKDEQYF,TGCGCCACCCGATCTCGGACTAGCAAGGACGAGCAGTACTTC
TRBD1,.,TRBV3-1/TRBV3-2,TRBJ1-2,CASSQDRGQIGYGYTF,TGTGCCAGCAGCCAAGACAGGGGACAGATCGGGTATGGCTACACCTTC
.,.,TRBV5-1,TRBJ1-1,CASSHDTNTEAFF,TGCGCCAGCAGCCATGACACGAACACTGAAGCTTTCTTT
.,few,TRBV10-3,TRBJ1-1,CAISESRPEEAFF,TGTGCCATCAGTGAGTCTCGGCCAGAGGAAGCTTTCTTT
.,.,TRBV5-1,TRBJ2-2,CASSSGTGELFF,TGCGCCAGCAGCTCCGGGACCGGGGAGCTGTTTTTT
TRBD2,.,TRBV28,TRBJ2-7,CASRSSGSMGYEQYF,TGTGCCAGCAGGTCTAGCGGGAGTATGGGCTACGAGCAGTACTTC
.,.,TRBV30,TRBJ2-2,CAWSPGQGDTGELFF,TGTGCCTGGAGTCCAGGGCAAGGGGACACCGGGGAGCTGTTTTTT
TRBD2,.,TRBV29-1,TRBJ2-1,CSVARASGYNEQFF,TGCAGCGTGGCCCGCGCTAGCGGCTACAATGAGCAGTTCTTC
TRBD1,.,TRBV19,TRBJ1-2,CASSTRQGRGYTF,TGTGCCAGTAGTACCAGACAGGGCCGGGGCTACACCTTC
.,.,TRBV6-6,TRBJ1-1,CASSSPQNAEAFF,TGTGCCAGCAGTTCCCCTCAGAACGCTGAAGCTTTCTTT
.,.,TRBV19,TRBJ1-2,CASSQTNYGYTF,TGTGCCAGTAGCCAGACTAACTATGGCTACACCTTC
.,.,TRBV29-1,TRBJ2-7,CSAPGPGGEQYF,TGCAGCGCACCGGGCCCAGGGGGGGAGCAGTACTTC
TRBD1,.,TRBV10-3,TRBJ1-1,CAISEHRDRTRGTEAFF,TGTGCCATCAGTGAACACCGGGACAGGACAAGGGGGACTGAAGCTTTCTTT
.,.,TRBV6-5,TRBJ1-6,CASKEDTALASPLHF,TGTGCCAGTAAAGAGGACACCGCTCTGGCATCACCCCTCCACTTT
TRBD1,.,TRBV6-5,TRBJ1-5,CASSRPGGPQHF,TGTGCCAGCAGCCGACCAGGGGGGCCCCAGCATTTT
TRBD1,.,TRBV29-1,TRBJ1-1,CSVAVGQSLEAFF,TGCAGCGTTGCCGTGGGACAGTCCCTTGAAGCTTTCTTT
TRBD1,.,TRBV5-1,TRBJ1-5,CASSLGTGYGQPQHF,TGCGCCAGCAGCTTGGGGACAGGGTATGGTCAGCCCCAGCATTTT
TRBD2,.,TRBV9,TRBJ2-1,CASSWNSGRASNEQFF,TGTGCCAGCAGCTGGAATAGCGGGAGGGCCTCTAATGAGCAGTTCTTC
.,.,TRBV3-1/TRBV3-2,TRBJ2-7,CASSHAGFSYEQYF,TGTGCCAGCAGCCACGCAGGGTTCTCCTACGAGCAGTACTTC
.,.,TRBV11-3,TRBJ2-1,CASSPSGQDNEQFF,TGTGCCAGCAGCCCCAGCGGACAAGACAATGAGCAGTTCTTC
.,.,TRBV5-1,TRBJ2-3,CASTVQGSTDTQYF,TGCGCCAGCACTGTCCAGGGAAGCACAGATACGCAGTATTTT
.,.,TRBV14,TRBJ1-1,CASSQGRLNTEAFF,TGTGCCAGCAGCCAAGGTCGGCTGAACACTGAAGCTTTCTTT
TRBD1,.,TRBV18,TRBJ1-3,CASSPGTDAGNTIYF,TGTGCCAGCTCACCTGGGACAGATGCTGGAAACACCATATATTTT
.,.,TRBV28,TRBJ2-7,CASGYMGSGQYF,TGTGCCAGCGGATATATGGGTTCAGGGCAGTACTTC
.,.,TRBV7-9,TRBJ1-2,CASSEASRTEGYTF,TGTGCCAGCAGCGAAGCCTCCCGGACCGAGGGCTACACCTTC
.,few,TRBV2,TRBJ2-2,CASNFGVTGELFF,TGTGCCAGCAATTTCGGAGTCACCGGGGAGCTGTTTTTT
TRBD1,.,TRBV4-2,TRBJ1-6,CASSLEGARSYNSPLHF,TGTGCCAGCAGCCTAGAGGGGGCGCGATCCTATAATTCACCCCTCCACTTT
TRBD2,.,TRBV13,TRBJ2-1,CASSFIAGGPSYEQFF,TGTGCCAGCAGCTTCATAGCGGGAGGGCCGAGTTATGAGCAGTTCTTC
.,once,TRBV29-1,TRBJ2-3,CSSQTVPPDTQYF,TGCAGCTCCCAGACGGTCCCCCCAGATACGCAGTATTTT
TRBD1,.,TRBV28,TRBJ2-7,CASSLKQGWDYEQYF,TGTGCCAGCAGTTTGAAACAGGGGTGGGACTACGAGCAGTACTTC
.,.,TRBV7-9,TRBJ2-7,CASSLVSDTSYEQYF,TGTGCCAGCAGCTTAGTCAGTGATACCTCCTACGAGCAGTACTTC
TRBD2,.,TRBV4-1,TRBJ2-3,CASSRAGLAGADTQYF,TGCGCCAGCAGCCGGGCGGGACTAGCGGGAGCAGATACGCAGTATTTT
.,few,TRBV2,TRBJ1-6,CASRRSGNGPLHF,TGTGCCAGCAGGAGGTCAGGGAACGGCCCCCTCCACTTT
.,.,TRBV28,TRBJ1-1,CASLSPFSRTEAFF,TGTGCCAGCCTTTCACCCTTCTCTAGGACTGAAGCTTTCTTT